This T cell receptor beta chain is drawn from a study of post-analysis software for immune sequencing data. Trimming took 0 bases from V and 1 from J, leaving 6 bases between them. Germline lookup yields CDR1 LNHNV and CDR2 YYDKDF (reference sequence). The CDR3 is 14 residues long. Details on this clonotype: What it binds is not known.

Study-wide results and caveats: Samples made in the same batch grouped tightly together by F measure. Multiple sclerosis patients showed significantly lower normalized Chao1 diversity than controls did. Roughly 5 TRBV segments occurring more often in patients than controls included TRBV5-6, TRBV5-1 and TRBV20-1.

Unique molecular identifiers tagged the TCR beta cDNA libraries. TCRdb reanalysed the PCR reads using MiXCR and keeps one entry per CDR3 protein. The data show a few hundred thousand distinct CDR3 sequences, 35% to 45% seen once. This chain uses TRBV15 with TRBJ1-1; weak D call: TRBD1 (6 bases). This TCR was recovered from a girl under 18 with multiple sclerosis. Sequencing input: blood. The CDR3 sequence: CATSRDRGNTEAFF. In nucleotides, the CDR3 is TGTGCCACCAGCAGAGACAGGGGGAACACTGAAGCTTTCTTT.